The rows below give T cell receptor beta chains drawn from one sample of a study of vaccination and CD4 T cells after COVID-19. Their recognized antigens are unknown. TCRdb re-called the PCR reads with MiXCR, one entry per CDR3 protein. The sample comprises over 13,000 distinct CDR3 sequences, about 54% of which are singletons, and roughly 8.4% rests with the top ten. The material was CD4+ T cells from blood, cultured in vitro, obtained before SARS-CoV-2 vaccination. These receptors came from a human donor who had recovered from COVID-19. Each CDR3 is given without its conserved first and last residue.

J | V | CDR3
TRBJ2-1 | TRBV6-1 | ASNGLATAPEQF
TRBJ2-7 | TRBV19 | ASSTGTGSYEQY
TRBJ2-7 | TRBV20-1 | SVNWYGRSSYEQY
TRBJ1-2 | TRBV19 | ASSIESSGQSNYGYT
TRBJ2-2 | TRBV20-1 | SARPSTSGVAGELF
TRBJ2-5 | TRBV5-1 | ASSFPGWGETQY
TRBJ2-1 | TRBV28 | ASSLFWSPLGDEQF
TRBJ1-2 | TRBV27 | ASSLGGNGIYGYT
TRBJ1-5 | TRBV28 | ASSSQVQPQH
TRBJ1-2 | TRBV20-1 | SARERHYGYT